These T cell receptor beta chains were read from a single sample in a study of long-term antiretroviral therapy in people with HIV. Sequencing used immunoSEQ multiplex PCR; TCRdb keeps in-frame clones, though not all of them. This table has 30,000 to 40,000 clones, roughly 85% appearing once. Here the sequenced sample was unsorted PBMCs, taken 1.1 years after starting antiretroviral therapy. The source is a man aged 18-30 years with HIV. Both conserved end residues are part of each CDR3. Each record gives: V gene, D gene, clone size, J gene, CDR3 protein, CDR3 DNA. D genes are given only for firm matches. The size field is filled for only some rows; it gives once, few, many or a size class.

v_gene: TRBV7-2; d_gene: NA; abundance: NA; j_gene: TRBJ2-1; CDR3aa: CASSLLAGYNEQFF; CDR3nt: TGTGCCAGCAGCTTACTGGCGGGGTACAATGAGCAGTTCTTC
v_gene: TRBV6-4; d_gene: NA; abundance: NA; j_gene: TRBJ2-2; CDR3aa: CASSAGVDTGELFF; CDR3nt: TGTGCCAGCAGTGCCGGGGTTGACACCGGGGAGCTGTTTTTT
v_gene: TRBV18; d_gene: NA; abundance: once; j_gene: TRBJ1-1; CDR3aa: CASSPTGRDTEAFF; CDR3nt: TGTGCCAGCTCACCAACAGGGAGGGACACTGAAGCTTTCTTT
v_gene: TRBV6-4; d_gene: NA; abundance: NA; j_gene: TRBJ2-5; CDR3aa: CASSQQGGQETQYF; CDR3nt: TGTGCCAGCAGCCAACAGGGTGGCCAAGAGACCCAGTACTTC
v_gene: TRBV29-1; d_gene: NA; abundance: NA; j_gene: TRBJ2-5; CDR3aa: CSGAQGQETQYF; CDR3nt: TGCAGCGGAGCCCAGGGCCAAGAGACCCAGTACTTC
v_gene: TRBV6-1; d_gene: TRBD1; abundance: NA; j_gene: TRBJ1-5; CDR3aa: CASSERDRAGQPQHF; CDR3nt: TGTGCCAGCAGTGAACGGGACAGGGCCGGTCAGCCCCAGCATTTT
v_gene: TRBV19; d_gene: NA; abundance: NA; j_gene: TRBJ2-7; CDR3aa: CASRLGYEQYF; CDR3nt: TGTGCCAGTAGGTTGGGATACGAGCAGTACTTC
v_gene: TRBV7-3; d_gene: TRBD1; abundance: NA; j_gene: TRBJ1-2; CDR3aa: CASSEGTGDYGYTF; CDR3nt: TGTGCCAGCAGCGAAGGGACAGGGGACTATGGCTACACCTTC
v_gene: TRBV13; d_gene: TRBD1; abundance: NA; j_gene: TRBJ1-2; CDR3aa: CASTHRGGYGYTF; CDR3nt: TGTGCCAGCACCCACAGGGGAGGCTATGGCTACACCTTC
v_gene: TRBV6-5; d_gene: NA; abundance: NA; j_gene: TRBJ1-2; CDR3aa: CASKTEQARDYTF; CDR3nt: TGTGCCAGCAAAACCGAGCAGGCCAGGGACTACACCTTC
v_gene: TRBV5-8; d_gene: NA; abundance: NA; j_gene: TRBJ2-7; CDR3aa: CASSFGQVDSYEQYF; CDR3nt: TGTGCCAGCAGCTTCGGACAAGTAGACTCCTACGAGCAGTACTTC
v_gene: TRBV4-3; d_gene: NA; abundance: NA; j_gene: TRBJ2-7; CDR3aa: CASSSRDTPYEQYF; CDR3nt: TGCGCCAGCAGCAGCCGGGACACCCCCTACGAGCAGTACTTC
v_gene: TRBV7-9; d_gene: NA; abundance: NA; j_gene: TRBJ1-3; CDR3aa: CASSPKLSSGNTIYF; CDR3nt: TGTGCCAGCAGCCCTAAACTGAGCTCTGGAAACACCATATATTTT
v_gene: TRBV29-1; d_gene: NA; abundance: NA; j_gene: TRBJ1-2; CDR3aa: CSVEEWSGANYGYTF; CDR3nt: TGCAGCGTTGAAGAGTGGTCAGGGGCTAACTATGGCTACACCTTC
v_gene: TRBV15; d_gene: NA; abundance: NA; j_gene: TRBJ2-1; CDR3aa: CATSPDPYNEQFF; CDR3nt: TGTGCCACCAGCCCAGACCCGTACAATGAGCAGTTCTTC
v_gene: TRBV19; d_gene: TRBD1; abundance: once; j_gene: TRBJ1-5; CDR3aa: CASRVQGGLTPQHF; CDR3nt: TGTGCCAGTAGAGTACAGGGGGGGTTAACGCCCCAGCATTTT
v_gene: TRBV7-3; d_gene: NA; abundance: NA; j_gene: TRBJ1-1; CDR3aa: CASSPRREAFF; CDR3nt: TGTGCCAGCAGCCCGCGCCGGGAAGCTTTCTTT
v_gene: TRBV2; d_gene: NA; abundance: NA; j_gene: TRBJ2-1; CDR3aa: CASREGAGDEQFF; CDR3nt: TGTGCCAGCAGGGAGGGGGCAGGGGATGAGCAGTTCTTC
v_gene: TRBV5-1; d_gene: NA; abundance: NA; j_gene: TRBJ2-5; CDR3aa: CASSTGQGETQYF; CDR3nt: TGCGCCAGCAGCACGGGGCAGGGAGAGACCCAGTACTTC
v_gene: TRBV7-2; d_gene: TRBD2; abundance: NA; j_gene: TRBJ2-3; CDR3aa: CASSRGLAGLDTQYF; CDR3nt: TGTGCCAGCAGCCGCGGACTAGCGGGGTTAGATACGCAGTATTTT
v_gene: TRBV7-9; d_gene: TRBD1; abundance: NA; j_gene: TRBJ1-3; CDR3aa: CASSPEGQGARISNTIYF; CDR3nt: TGTGCCAGCAGCCCAGAGGGTCAGGGGGCTAGGATTTCAAACACCATATATTTT
v_gene: TRBV6-5; d_gene: NA; abundance: once; j_gene: TRBJ2-5; CDR3aa: CASSYSIGAGETQYF; CDR3nt: TGTGCCAGCAGTTACTCGATCGGGGCTGGAGAGACCCAGTACTTC
v_gene: TRBV4-2; d_gene: NA; abundance: NA; j_gene: TRBJ2-1; CDR3aa: CASSQDRTSSYNEQFF; CDR3nt: TGTGCCAGCAGCCAAGATAGAACATCGTCCTACAATGAGCAGTTCTTC
v_gene: TRBV13; d_gene: NA; abundance: NA; j_gene: TRBJ1-1; CDR3aa: CASSLGKVWKNTEAFF; CDR3nt: TGTGCCAGCAGCTTAGGTAAGGTCTGGAAGAACACTGAAGCTTTCTTT
v_gene: TRBV10-3; d_gene: NA; abundance: NA; j_gene: TRBJ1-2; CDR3aa: CAISEDVFYGYTF; CDR3nt: TGTGCCATCAGTGAGGACGTTTTCTATGGCTACACCTTC
v_gene: TRBV5-4; d_gene: NA; abundance: NA; j_gene: TRBJ1-2; CDR3aa: CASSLGGNYGYTF; CDR3nt: TGTGCCAGCAGCTTGGGGGGCAACTATGGCTACACCTTC
v_gene: TRBV4-1; d_gene: TRBD1; abundance: NA; j_gene: TRBJ1-2; CDR3aa: CASSQDPGTDYGYTF; CDR3nt: TGCGCCAGCAGCCAAGACCCGGGGACAGACTATGGCTACACCTTC
v_gene: TRBV11-2; d_gene: NA; abundance: NA; j_gene: TRBJ1-4; CDR3aa: CASSTPRATNEKLFF; CDR3nt: TGTGCCAGCAGCACCCCTAGAGCAACTAATGAAAAACTGTTTTTT
v_gene: TRBV5-3; d_gene: NA; abundance: NA; j_gene: TRBJ1-2; CDR3aa: CASSLAVHFRYGYTF; CDR3nt: TGTGCCAGCAGCTTGGCCGTCCACTTTCGGTATGGCTACACCTTC
v_gene: TRBV18; d_gene: TRBD2; abundance: NA; j_gene: TRBJ2-2; CDR3aa: CASSPNPSGNTGELFF; CDR3nt: TGTGCCAGCTCACCAAATCCTAGCGGGAACACCGGGGAGCTGTTTTTT
v_gene: TRBV7-2; d_gene: TRBD1; abundance: few; j_gene: TRBJ2-2; CDR3aa: CASSSRQGNTGELFF; CDR3nt: TGTGCCAGCAGCTCAAGACAGGGGAACACCGGGGAGCTGTTTTTT
v_gene: TRBV5-1; d_gene: NA; abundance: NA; j_gene: TRBJ2-2; CDR3aa: CASSLMHTGELFF; CDR3nt: TGCGCCAGCAGCTTGATGCACACCGGGGAGCTGTTTTTT
v_gene: TRBV10-1; d_gene: NA; abundance: once; j_gene: TRBJ2-1; CDR3aa: CASSLGGYNEQFF; CDR3nt: TGCGCCAGCAGCTTGGGTGGCTACAATGAGCAGTTCTTC
v_gene: TRBV12-1; d_gene: NA; abundance: NA; j_gene: TRBJ2-3; CDR3aa: CASSFTTRSTDTQYF; CDR3nt: TGTGCCAGCAGCTTCACGACTAGAAGCACAGATACGCAGTATTTT
v_gene: TRBV19; d_gene: TRBD1; abundance: NA; j_gene: TRBJ2-3; CDR3aa: CASRFDRGAASTDTQYF; CDR3nt: TGTGCCAGTAGATTCGACAGGGGGGCTGCTTCAACAGATACGCAGTATTTT
v_gene: TRBV7-9; d_gene: NA; abundance: NA; j_gene: TRBJ2-3; CDR3aa: CASSPLSDTQYF; CDR3nt: TGTGCCAGCAGCCCGCTTTCAGACACGCAGTATTTT
v_gene: TRBV7-9; d_gene: NA; abundance: NA; j_gene: TRBJ2-3; CDR3aa: CASSLVDSSRGTQYF; CDR3nt: TGTGCCAGCAGCTTAGTAGACTCCTCCAGGGGTACGCAGTATTTT